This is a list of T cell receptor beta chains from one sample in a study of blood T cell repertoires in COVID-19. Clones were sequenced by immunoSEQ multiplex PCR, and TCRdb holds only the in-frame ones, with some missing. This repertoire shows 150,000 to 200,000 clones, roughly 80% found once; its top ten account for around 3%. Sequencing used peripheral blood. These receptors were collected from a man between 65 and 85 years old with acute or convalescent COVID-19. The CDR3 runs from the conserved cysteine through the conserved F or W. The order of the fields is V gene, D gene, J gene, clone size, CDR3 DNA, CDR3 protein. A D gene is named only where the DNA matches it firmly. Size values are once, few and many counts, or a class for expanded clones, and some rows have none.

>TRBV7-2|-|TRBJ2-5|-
TGTGCCAGTAGCCCACAGGGGGGGGAGACCCAGTACTTC
CASSPQGGETQYF
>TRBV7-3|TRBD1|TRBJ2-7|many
TGTGCCAGCAGCTTAGGTGGACAGGGAAACGAGCAGTACTTC
CASSLGGQGNEQYF
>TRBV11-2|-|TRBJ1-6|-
TGTGCCAGCAGCTTAGTGTCAGGGGTACACTCACCCCTCCACTTT
CASSLVSGVHSPLHF
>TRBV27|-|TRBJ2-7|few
TGTGCCAGCAGTTTATCGCATAGCCAGGGCCTCGAGCAGTACTTC
CASSLSHSQGLEQYF
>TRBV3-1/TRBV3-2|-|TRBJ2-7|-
TGTGCCAGCAGCCAAGTCGGCAGGGCCCACGAGCAGTACTTC
CASSQVGRAHEQYF
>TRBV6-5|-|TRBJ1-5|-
TGTGCCAGCAGTTACTCAAACGACGGAGGGTCTCAGCATTTT
CASSYSNDGGSQHF
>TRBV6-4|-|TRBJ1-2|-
TGTGCCAGCAGTGACTCAAGGGAGGGGATAAACTATGGCTACACCTTC
CASSDSREGINYGYTF
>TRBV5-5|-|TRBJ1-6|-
TGTGCCAGCAGCTTCCAGGGGAGTTCACCCCTCCACTTT
CASSFQGSSPLHF
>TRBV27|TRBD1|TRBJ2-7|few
TGTGCCAGCAGTCCCCAACGACAGGGGGGTCCTGGAGAGCAGTACTTC
CASSPQRQGGPGEQYF
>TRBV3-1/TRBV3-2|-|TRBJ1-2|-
TGTGCCAGCAGCCAAGTGGGCGGGCGTGTGGGCTACACCTTC
CASSQVGGRVGYTF
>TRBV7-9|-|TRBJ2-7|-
TGTGCCAGCAGCCTAAAAGGGGGAAGCTCCTACGAGCAGTACTTC
CASSLKGGSSYEQYF
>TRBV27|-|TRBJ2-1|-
TGTGCCAGCAGCCATAACACAGGTGGCTTTTCCTACAATGAGCAGTTCTTC
CASSHNTGGFSYNEQFF
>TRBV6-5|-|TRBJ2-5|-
TGTGCCAGCTCCCACCGGGAGACCCAGTACTTC
CASSHRETQYF
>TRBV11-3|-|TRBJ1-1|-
TGTGCCAGCAGTTACGCAAATCGGGGGGCTTTCTTT
CASSYANRGAFF
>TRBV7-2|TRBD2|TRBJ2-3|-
TGTGCCAGCAGCTCCGAGAGTTACGGGAGGCCACCTACGCAGTATTTT
CASSSESYGRPPTQYF
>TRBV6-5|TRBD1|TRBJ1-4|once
TGTGCCAGCAGAGGGACAGGGGGCTCTAATGAAAAACTGTTTTTT
CASRGTGGSNEKLFF